The source of this T cell receptor (beta chain) is a study of beta chain features in type 1 diabetes. The study, taken as a whole, reports: Type 1 diabetes patients showed fewer insertions and more deletions at VDJ junctions. Among all four CD4+ subsets, Type 1 diabetes patients had TCRB CDR3s that were moderately but significantly shorter.

The CDR3 runs to 16 residues. Germline V gene sequence: CDR1 KGHSH, CDR2 LQKENI. The V gene end was trimmed by 4 bases and the J gene end by 0 bases; junction bases not matched to a gene: 6. Investigators reverse transcribed all isolated RNA, so they sequenced expressed TCRB transcripts. Read counts averaged around 3.6 million for samples of naive, central memory and regulatory T cells. Profiled with immunoSEQ multiplex PCR; TCRdb holds only in-frame clones, not every one. The sample holds 200,000 to 250,000 clones, around 14% seen once. This clone was detected a few times. As yet, its antigen is unknown.

The receptor was derived from a man aged 25-45 years with type 1 diabetes. Material for sequencing was naive CD4+ T cells from blood. The rearrangement joins TRBV18 to TRBJ2-3, with 8 bases fitting TRBD1. The CDR3 coding sequence is TGTGCCAGCTCACATGGACAGGGTGCTAGCACAGATACGCAGTATTTT. This gives the protein CASSHGQGASTDTQYF.